The 30 T cell receptor beta chains presented below share a single source sample, sequenced in a study of blood T cell repertoires in COVID-19. Clones were read by immunoSEQ multiplex PCR, and TCRdb kept only the in-frame ones, dropping some. The table lists 150,000 to 200,000 clones, 88% of them singletons. Sequencing was done on a sample of PBMCs or T cells enriched from blood (not recorded which). Receptors were obtained from a woman aged 18-30 years who had recovered from COVID-19.

The rearrangement joins TRBV12-3 or TRBV12-4 to TRBJ2-7; 7 bases match TRBD1. The junction had 3 bases not matched to a gene; V was cut back by 5 bases and J by 2 bases. The CDR3 contains 13 residues. The CDR3 region is CASSKGQTYEQYF. In DNA, the CDR3 is TGTGCCAGCAGTAAGGGACAGACCTACGAGCAGTACTTC.

The rearrangement links TRBV21-1 to TRBJ2-3; TRBD2 is the table's D call and was not checked against the DNA. TRBV21-1 is marked as a pseudogene. The CDR3 has 13 amino acids. CDR3 region: CASVSGVTDTQYF. Here the CDR3 DNA reads TGTGCCAGCGTATCCGGTGTCACAGATACGCAGTATTTT.

As to this clone: A junction end diverges from the germline sequence, so it may reflect a read error. The V and J genes are TRBV2 and TRBJ2-7; 9 bases are shared with TRBD1. Germline V gene lookup returns CDR1 SNHLY and CDR2 FYNNEI. CDR3 length: 11 amino acids. In nucleotides, the CDR3 is TGTGCCAGCAGTGTCGCCGGGACAGGGCGGTTC. This sequence encodes CASSVAGTGRF.

V is TRBV19 and J is TRBJ1-2; weak D call: TRBD1 (5 bases). V dropped 5 bases and J dropped 6 bases, with 13 bases sitting between them. This CDR3 spans 13 amino acids. Germline values: CDR1 LNHDA, CDR2 SQIVND (reference sequence). The CDR3 nucleotides are TGTGCCAGTAGTGTTTCAGGGTCTGATGGCTACACCTTC. Its protein is CASSVSGSDGYTF.

This chain links TRBV3-1 (or the pseudogene TRBV3-2) with TRBJ2-7, with D possibly TRBD2 on 6 matching bases. The CDR3 has 13 residues. V lost 3 bases to trimming and J lost 7 bases, with 13 bases between them. Per germline, CDR1 LGHDT and CDR2 YNNKEL (reference sequence). CDR3 sequence (DNA): TGTGCCAGCAGCCAGACCCAGGCGGGAGAGCAGTACTTC. Its protein is CASSQTQAGEQYF.

As regards this clone: The same CDR3 arises from other DNA sequences in this sample as well. This chain links TRBV2 with TRBJ2-1; no definite D call. This CDR3 contains 13 residues. CDR1 is SNHLY, CDR2 FYNNEI, per germline. V was pared by 3 bases and J by 4 bases, with 7 bases between. CDR3 sequence reads: CASSEGPYNEQFF. Here the CDR3 DNA reads TGTGCCAGCAGTGAGGGCCCGTACAATGAGCAGTTCTTC. Based on the CDR3 plus reference TRBV2 and TRBJ2-1, the full variable domain is EPEVTQTPSHQVTQMGQEVILRCVPISNHLYFYWYRQILGQKVEFLVSFYNNEISEKSEIFDDQFSVERPDGSNFTLKIRSTKLEDSAMYFCASSEGPYNEQFFGPGTRLTVL.

V usage is TRBV6-5 and J usage is TRBJ1-1; 10 bases align to TRBD1. CDR3 size: 15 residues. The germline V gene has CDR1 MNHEY and CDR2 SVGAGI. The J segment lost 3 bases and the V segment lost 2 bases, leaving 3 bases of the junction unmatched. The CDR3 region is CASSYGDRGDTEAFF. CDR3 DNA: TGTGCCAGCAGTTACGGGGACAGGGGTGACACTGAAGCTTTCTTT.

The chain carries TRBV5-4 and TRBJ2-7; 11 bases line up with TRBD1. CDR1 is SGHNT, CDR2 YYREEE, per germline (reference sequence). V dropped 4 bases and J dropped 4; count of bases not matched to a gene: 7. The CDR3 loop spans 15 amino acids. The CDR3 loop reads CASSHGQGATYEQYF. The CDR3 DNA reads TGTGCCAGCAGCCATGGACAGGGGGCTACTTACGAGCAGTACTTC.

The chain links TRBV7-2 to TRBJ2-3; D gene unclear. The CDR3 loop spans 14 amino acids. CDR1 and CDR2 from the germline V gene are SGHTA and FQGNSA. Trimming removed 5 bases from V and 4 bases from J, with 13 bases in between. The CDR3 bases are TGTGCCAGCAGCCCCACGACTCGCCCAGATACGCAGTATTTT. The encoded protein is CASSPTTRPDTQYF.

The rearrangement links TRBV5-4 to TRBJ2-5, with TRBD1 as a possible D gene (5 bases). Germline-derived CDR1 and CDR2 are SGHNT and YYREEE (reference sequence). There are 13 residues in the CDR3. With 2 bases removed from V and 5 bases from J, the gap between germline ends came to 10 bases. The CDR3, as DNA: TGTGCCAGCAGCTTAAAGGGGCCGGAGACCCAGTACTTC. Translating gives CASSLKGPETQYF.

V is TRBV12-3 or TRBV12-4 and J is TRBJ2-1; D perhaps matches TRBD2 (6 bases). The CDR3 has 13 amino acids. Trimming removed 5 bases from V and 6 bases from J, with 11 bases in between. Here the CDR3 DNA reads TGTGCCAGCAGTGGCGGGACTCGCAATGAGCAGTTCTTC. Protein: CASSGGTRNEQFF.

The rearrangement joins TRBV2 to TRBJ1-5; D may be TRBD1 (5 bases). This CDR3 contains 13 residues. Trimming stripped 6 bases from V and 5 bases from J, with 11 bases between. Germline V gene data show CDR1 as SNHLY and CDR2 as FYNNEI. The CDR3 is CASRQGGHQPQHF. Written as DNA, the CDR3 is TGTGCCAGCAGGCAGGGTGGGCATCAGCCCCAGCATTTT.

The sample holds a few counts of this clone. The chain combines TRBV6-4 with TRBJ2-1; 8 bases fit TRBD2. V was pared by 5 bases and J by 8 bases, with 11 bases of the junction left unmatched. This CDR3 spans 15 amino acids. Germline V gene data show CDR1 as MRHNA and CDR2 as SNTAGT. The CDR3 spells CASSPAAGETDEQFF. The CDR3 bases are TGTGCCAGCAGTCCGGCAGCGGGGGAGACAGATGAGCAGTTCTTC.

The chain recombines TRBV3-1 (or the pseudogene TRBV3-2) with TRBJ1-1; no firm D call. This CDR3 region has 15 residues. Germline CDR1 reads LGHDT; CDR2 reads YNNKEL (reference sequence). Trimming stripped 1 base from V and 5 bases from J, with 14 bases between. This CDR3 reads CASSQVFGELTEAFF. Here the CDR3 DNA reads TGTGCCAGCAGCCAAGTATTCGGGGAATTGACTGAAGCTTTCTTT.

The chain employs TRBV9 and TRBJ2-1; D possibly corresponds to TRBD1 (6 bases). The germline V and J ends were trimmed by 6 bases and 8 bases, with 18 bases remaining between them. CDR3 length: 14 residues. The V gene's germline CDR1 is SGDLS and CDR2 YYNGEE. The CDR3 sequence: CASNDDPGADEQFF. The CDR3 DNA sequence: TGTGCCAGCAACGATGACCCAGGGGCAGATGAGCAGTTCTTC.

The chain joins TRBV27 to TRBJ1-2; TRBD1 matches at 8 bases. Unmatched junction bases numbered 9, after V lost 8 bases and J lost 7 bases. The CDR3 loop spans 13 amino acids. Per germline, CDR1 MNHEY and CDR2 SMNVEV (reference sequence). The CDR3 sequence is CASLGQGKSGYTF. The CDR3 region has the DNA TGTGCCAGCCTCGGACAGGGTAAAAGTGGCTACACCTTC.

V is TRBV28 and J is TRBJ1-1; D possibly corresponds to TRBD1 (5 bases). The CDR3 is 14 residues long. Trimming took off 8 bases at V and 0 bases at J, with 13 bases between the two ends. CDR1 is MDHEN, CDR2 SYDVKM, per germline. CDR3 nucleotide sequence: TGTGCCAGCGGCGGGGGATCTTTGAACACTGAAGCTTTCTTT. Translating gives CASGGGSLNTEAFF.

The chain uses TRBV3-1 (or the pseudogene TRBV3-2) and TRBJ2-1; 7 nucleotides match TRBD1. This CDR3 comprises 14 residues. Germline V gene sequence: CDR1 LGHDT, CDR2 YNNKEL (reference sequence). V lost 7 bases and J lost 2; bases outside the gene matches: 5. Here the CDR3 DNA reads TGTGCCAGCACGGGACAGAATACCTACAATGAGCAGTTCTTC. Translation: CASTGQNTYNEQFF.

The CDR3 coding sequence is TGTGCCAGCAGCCCGGACAGCCGGACCTACGAGCAGTACTTC. It is translated as CASSPDSRTYEQYF. The V gene is TRBV5-6, the J gene TRBJ2-7, with D possibly matching TRBD1 (6 bases). In germline, CDR1 is SGHDT, CDR2 YYEEEE. V lost 4 bases and J lost 2, with 13 bases in between. This CDR3 contains 14 residues.

The chain links TRBV18 to TRBJ2-1, with 10 bases that match TRBD2. There are 16 residues in the CDR3. J lost 2 bases, V lost 5 bases, and 6 bases had no gene match. CDR1 KGHSH and CDR2 LQKENI come from the germline V gene. CDR3 residues: CASSSFLAGAYNEQFF. The DNA for the CDR3 is TGTGCCAGCTCATCGTTTCTAGCGGGAGCCTACAATGAGCAGTTCTTC.

V and J are TRBV2 and TRBJ1-4; D remains ambiguous. Germline CDR1 is SNHLY and CDR2 is FYNNEI. The CDR3 runs 14 residues. V lost 6 bases, J lost 4 bases, and 12 bases lay in between. The CDR3 DNA is TGTGCCAGCAGGAGGTCTAGAGATAATGAAAAACTGTTTTTT. Translated: CASRRSRDNEKLFF.

The chain joins TRBV19 to TRBJ1-5, with TRBD1 matching over 8 bases. V shed 9 bases and J 4 bases; nucleotides not matched to a gene: 8. Germline assignment: CDR1 LNHDA and CDR2 SQIVND (reference sequence). This CDR3 has 14 amino acids. The CDR3 region is CASVPRTGNQPQHF. CDR3 DNA: TGTGCCAGCGTACCAAGGACAGGGAATCAGCCCCAGCATTTT.

This sequence joins TRBV6-5 and TRBJ2-7; D is possibly TRBD1 (6 bases). CDR1 is MNHEY, CDR2 SVGAGI, per germline. This CDR3 is built from 14 residues. Trimming cost V 6 bases and J 4 bases, with 16 bases left between them. The CDR3 reads CASSPGQQQYEQYF. DNA of the CDR3: TGTGCCAGCAGCCCCGGACAGCAACAATACGAGCAGTACTTC.

The chain employs TRBV24-1 and TRBJ2-3; 8 bases match TRBD1. The CDR3 is 13 amino acids. The junction had 3 bases not matched to a gene; V was cut back by 7 bases and J by 4 bases. Germline loops: CDR1 KGHDR, CDR2 SFDVKD. CDR3 region: CATSRQGSDTQYF. CDR3 sequence (DNA): TGTGCCACCAGCCGACAGGGGTCAGATACGCAGTATTTT.

The chain joins TRBV10-3 to TRBJ2-7; TRBD1 is a possible D gene (6 bases). Germline V gene lookup returns CDR1 ENHRY and CDR2 SYGVKD. The V and J ends lost 6 bases and 1 base respectively, with 13 bases between them. This CDR3 comprises 14 residues. The CDR3 loop is CAIRDLTGSYEQYF. CDR3 DNA sequence: TGTGCCATCAGGGACCTGACAGGTTCCTACGAGCAGTACTTC.

The CDR3 DNA reads as TGTGCCAGCAGTTACGGGGACTACTACACCGGGGAGCTGTTTTTT. It encodes CASSYGDYYTGELFF. V gene TRBV6-2 or TRBV6-3 combines with J gene TRBJ2-2, with 7 nucleotides matching TRBD2. This CDR3 contains 15 residues. Germline CDR1 and CDR2: MNHEY and SVGEGT. V lost 2 bases to trimming and J lost 3 bases; unmatched junction nucleotides: 3.

This chain joins TRBV5-1 and TRBJ2-6, with 7 bases matching TRBD1. Per germline, CDR1 SGHRS and CDR2 YFSETQ. The CDR3 has 19 residues. V shed 3 bases and J 0 bases; nucleotides not matched to a gene: 12. CDR3 in DNA: TGCGCCAGCAGCTCACTAACAGGGGCCGTTTACTCTGGGGCCAACGTCCTGACTTTC. Its translation is CASSSLTGAVYSGANVLTF.

The count of this clone is one. The chain links TRBV4-2 to TRBJ2-3; 12 bases are shared with TRBD2. Germline V gene sequence: CDR1 LGHNA, CDR2 YNFKEQ. V was pared by 1 base and J by 8 bases, with 13 bases of the junction left unmatched. The CDR3 extends over 18 amino acids. In DNA, the CDR3 is TGTGCCAGCAGCCAAGGCGGACTAGCGGGGACCCGGGGCGGTACGCAGTATTTT. This codes for CASSQGGLAGTRGGTQYF.

The rearrangement links TRBV29-1 to TRBJ1-2; D is unclear. Germline V lookup: CDR1 SQVTM, CDR2 ANQGSEA. The CDR3 consists of 12 residues. V was cut by 0 bases and J by 5 bases, with 7 bases left in between. The CDR3 DNA sequence: TGCAGCGTTGAAGATCGGGTATATGGCTACACCTTC. Protein: CSVEDRVYGYTF.

The rearrangement joins TRBV20-1 to TRBJ2-1, with D possibly matching TRBD2 (5 bases). The CDR3 is made up of 12 amino acids. Trimming cost V 3 bases and J 5 bases, with 8 bases left between them. CDR1 is DFQATT and CDR2 is SNEGSKA in the germline V gene (reference sequence). The CDR3 nucleotides read TGCAGTGCTAGTACGGGGAACAATGAGCAGTTCTTC. It encodes CSASTGNNEQFF.